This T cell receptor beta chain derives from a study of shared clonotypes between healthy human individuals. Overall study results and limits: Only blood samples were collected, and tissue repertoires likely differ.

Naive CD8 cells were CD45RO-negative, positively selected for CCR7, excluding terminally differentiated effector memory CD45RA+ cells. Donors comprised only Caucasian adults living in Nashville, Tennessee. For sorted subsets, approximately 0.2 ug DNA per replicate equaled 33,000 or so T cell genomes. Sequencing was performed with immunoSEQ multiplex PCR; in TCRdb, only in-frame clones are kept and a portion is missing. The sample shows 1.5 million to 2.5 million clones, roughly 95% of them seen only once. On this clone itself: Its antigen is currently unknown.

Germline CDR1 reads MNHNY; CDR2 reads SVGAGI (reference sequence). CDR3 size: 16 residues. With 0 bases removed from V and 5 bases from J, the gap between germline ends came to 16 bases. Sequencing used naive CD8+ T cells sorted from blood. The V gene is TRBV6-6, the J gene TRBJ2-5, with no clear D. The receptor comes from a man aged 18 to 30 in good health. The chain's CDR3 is CASSYSLGLGVETQYF. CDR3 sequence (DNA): TGTGCCAGCAGTTACTCTCTTGGGCTTGGGGTCGAGACCCAGTACTTC.